These T cell receptor beta chains were read from a single sample in a study of brain T cells in children with intractable seizures. The method was immunoSEQ multiplex PCR; TCRdb's version includes in-frame clones alone and lacks a portion of them. The sample holds approximately 9,000 clones; less than 80% are singletons and the top ten take around 19%. The starting material was resected brain tissue, obtained at surgery. The receptors derive from a girl aged 2-10 years with tuberous sclerosis and intractable seizures. The CDR3 runs from the conserved cysteine through the conserved F or W. A D gene is named only where the DNA matches it firmly. Clone size appears in some rows only: once, few, many, or a class for an expanded clone.

J gene: TRBJ2-3; V gene: TRBV5-1; clone size: NA; D gene: TRBD2; CDR3 DNA: TGCGCCAGCAGCTTGTTATTAGCGGGGGGCACAGATACGCAGTATTTT; CDR3 protein: CASSLLLAGGTDTQYF
J gene: TRBJ1-4; V gene: TRBV5-1; clone size: NA; D gene: TRBD1; CDR3 DNA: TGCGCCAGCAGCTTGGCAGGGGGCATTGGGAATGAAAAACTGTTTTTT; CDR3 protein: CASSLAGGIGNEKLFF
J gene: TRBJ2-7; V gene: TRBV4-1; clone size: few; D gene: TRBD1; CDR3 DNA: TGCGCCAGCAGCCAAGAGACAGGGAAAGTCGGCGAGCAGTACTTC; CDR3 protein: CASSQETGKVGEQYF
J gene: TRBJ1-4; V gene: TRBV9; clone size: NA; D gene: NA; CDR3 DNA: TGTGCCAGCAGCGTAGGAGGGGCAACTAATGAAAAACTGTTTTTT; CDR3 protein: CASSVGGATNEKLFF
J gene: TRBJ1-6; V gene: TRBV30; clone size: NA; D gene: TRBD1; CDR3 DNA: TGTGCCTGGAGAACGCCCAGGGGGGGATCCTATAATTCACCCCTCCACTTT; CDR3 protein: CAWRTPRGGSYNSPLHF
J gene: TRBJ2-1; V gene: TRBV3-1/TRBV3-2; clone size: NA; D gene: NA; CDR3 DNA: TGTGCCAGCAGCCAAGGGGCGGTGGGGATCAATGAGCAGTTCTTC; CDR3 protein: CASSQGAVGINEQFF
J gene: TRBJ2-5; V gene: TRBV6-5; clone size: NA; D gene: TRBD1; CDR3 DNA: TGTGCCAGCAGTAGGACAGGGCAAGAGACCCAGTACTTC; CDR3 protein: CASSRTGQETQYF
J gene: TRBJ2-7; V gene: TRBV5-1; clone size: NA; D gene: NA; CDR3 DNA: TGCGCCAGCAGCCTTCCGACCGACGAGCAGTACTTC; CDR3 protein: CASSLPTDEQYF
J gene: TRBJ1-4; V gene: TRBV5-1; clone size: NA; D gene: TRBD1; CDR3 DNA: TGCGCCAGCAGAGCCGGGACAGGGTCTGCAACTAATGAAAAACTGTTTTTT; CDR3 protein: CASRAGTGSATNEKLFF
J gene: TRBJ1-4; V gene: TRBV25-1; clone size: NA; D gene: NA; CDR3 DNA: TGTGCCAGCAGTGAATACGGGGCCGGAGGTGAAAAACTGTTTTTT; CDR3 protein: CASSEYGAGGEKLFF
J gene: TRBJ1-2; V gene: TRBV5-1; clone size: NA; D gene: NA; CDR3 DNA: TGCGCCAGCAGCTTGGGTACGGGGCAACGGAACTATGGCTACACCTTC; CDR3 protein: CASSLGTGQRNYGYTF
J gene: TRBJ1-2; V gene: TRBV19; clone size: NA; D gene: TRBD1; CDR3 DNA: TGTGCCAGTAGTATCCAGGGACAGGGGAGATATGGCTACACCTTC; CDR3 protein: CASSIQGQGRYGYTF
J gene: TRBJ2-2; V gene: TRBV3-1/TRBV3-2; clone size: NA; D gene: TRBD1; CDR3 DNA: TGTGCCAGCAGCTTGTACCGGGACAGATCGAACACCGGGGAGCTGTTTTTT; CDR3 protein: CASSLYRDRSNTGELFF
J gene: TRBJ1-2; V gene: TRBV18; clone size: few; D gene: TRBD1; CDR3 DNA: TGTGCCAGCTCGCCTACAGGGGGCGCCTATGGCTACACCTTC; CDR3 protein: CASSPTGGAYGYTF
J gene: TRBJ1-5; V gene: TRBV6-5; clone size: NA; D gene: NA; CDR3 DNA: TGTGCCAGCAGGAGATCAGGGCCCAATCAGCCCCAGCATTTT; CDR3 protein: CASRRSGPNQPQHF
J gene: TRBJ1-1; V gene: TRBV6-5; clone size: NA; D gene: NA; CDR3 DNA: TGTGCCAGCAGTTCCCAGAAGACAGGATGGGATGAAGCTTTCTTT; CDR3 protein: CASSSQKTGWDEAFF
J gene: TRBJ1-3; V gene: TRBV4-1; clone size: NA; D gene: TRBD1; CDR3 DNA: TGCGCCAGCAGCCACCTAAGGAGGCAACAGGGGGTAAACACCATATATTTT; CDR3 protein: CASSHLRRQQGVNTIYF
J gene: TRBJ1-2; V gene: TRBV6-5; clone size: medium-sized; D gene: NA; CDR3 DNA: TGTGCCATCACCTCCTCGGGGGCGAGTGGCTACACCTTC; CDR3 protein: CAITSSGASGYTF
J gene: TRBJ2-1; V gene: TRBV3-1/TRBV3-2; clone size: NA; D gene: NA; CDR3 DNA: TGTGCCAGCAGCCCGGCGGCACCGGGGTTTCTAGGCAATGAGCAGTTCTTC; CDR3 protein: CASSPAAPGFLGNEQFF
J gene: TRBJ2-6; V gene: TRBV5-1; clone size: NA; D gene: NA; CDR3 DNA: TGCGCCAGCAATTGGGGGCCCTCTGGGGCCAACGTCCTGACTTTC; CDR3 protein: CASNWGPSGANVLTF
J gene: TRBJ2-1; V gene: TRBV5-1; clone size: NA; D gene: NA; CDR3 DNA: TGCGCCAGCAGTGGCCAGTCTAAAATCTCCTACAATGAGCAGTTCTTC; CDR3 protein: CASSGQSKISYNEQFF
J gene: TRBJ2-1; V gene: TRBV5-1; clone size: few; D gene: TRBD1; CDR3 DNA: TGCGCCAGCTGGGGGACAGGGAATGAGCAGTTCTTC; CDR3 protein: CASWGTGNEQFF
J gene: TRBJ2-3; V gene: TRBV7-2; clone size: NA; D gene: TRBD2; CDR3 DNA: TGTGCCAGCAGCTTATCTTGGTTAGCGGGTTCTAATACGCAGTATTTT; CDR3 protein: CASSLSWLAGSNTQYF
J gene: TRBJ1-2; V gene: TRBV6-5; clone size: NA; D gene: NA; CDR3 DNA: TGTGCCAGCAGGCCAGGGTTTGGGGGTAACTATGGCTACACCTTC; CDR3 protein: CASRPGFGGNYGYTF
J gene: TRBJ2-1; V gene: TRBV29-1; clone size: NA; D gene: NA; CDR3 DNA: TGCAGCGTTGAAAGGGGCAGAGGGAATGAGCAGTTCTTC; CDR3 protein: CSVERGRGNEQFF
J gene: TRBJ2-3; V gene: TRBV24-1; clone size: NA; D gene: NA; CDR3 DNA: TGTGCCACCAGTGATCGGACCTCGCGGGGAGATACGCAGTATTTT; CDR3 protein: CATSDRTSRGDTQYF
J gene: TRBJ1-4; V gene: TRBV3-1/TRBV3-2; clone size: NA; D gene: NA; CDR3 DNA: TGTGCCAGCAGCCAATCCTTAGGTCAGGGTGATGAAAAACTGTTTTTT; CDR3 protein: CASSQSLGQGDEKLFF
J gene: TRBJ2-1; V gene: TRBV7-2; clone size: NA; D gene: NA; CDR3 DNA: TGTGCCAGCAGCTTAGCGGGGGATCCTTACAATGAGCAGTTCTTC; CDR3 protein: CASSLAGDPYNEQFF
J gene: TRBJ1-2; V gene: TRBV19; clone size: NA; D gene: NA; CDR3 DNA: TGTGCCAGTAGTATTCAGGGCTGGGGGTATGGCTACACCTTC; CDR3 protein: CASSIQGWGYGYTF
J gene: TRBJ2-1; V gene: TRBV2; clone size: NA; D gene: TRBD2; CDR3 DNA: TGTGCCAGCAGTGGGGCAGATAGCGGGGCTCACAATGAGCAGTTCTTC; CDR3 protein: CASSGADSGAHNEQFF
J gene: TRBJ2-3; V gene: TRBV29-1; clone size: NA; D gene: TRBD2; CDR3 DNA: TGCAGCGTTAGAGCGGGGGGCACAGATACGCAGTATTTT; CDR3 protein: CSVRAGGTDTQYF
J gene: TRBJ1-1; V gene: TRBV9; clone size: NA; D gene: NA; CDR3 DNA: TGTGCCAGCAGCGTATGGGAGTCGGCTGAAGCTTTCTTT; CDR3 protein: CASSVWESAEAFF
J gene: TRBJ1-2; V gene: TRBV10-3; clone size: few; D gene: TRBD1; CDR3 DNA: TGTGCCATCAGTGAGTTACAGGGGGCGCAATATGGCTACACCTTC; CDR3 protein: CAISELQGAQYGYTF
J gene: TRBJ1-2; V gene: TRBV30; clone size: NA; D gene: NA; CDR3 DNA: TGTGCCTGGACTTTTGGGATTAACTATGGCTACACCTTC; CDR3 protein: CAWTFGINYGYTF
J gene: TRBJ1-2; V gene: TRBV5-1; clone size: medium-sized; D gene: NA; CDR3 DNA: TGCGCCAGCGGACCTTCTCCTTCTTTGTACTATGGCTACACCTTC; CDR3 protein: CASGPSPSLYYGYTF
J gene: TRBJ1-1; V gene: TRBV7-9; clone size: NA; D gene: NA; CDR3 DNA: TGTGCCAGCAGCCCCGACAGAGGGTCCACTGAAGCTTTCTTT; CDR3 protein: CASSPDRGSTEAFF
J gene: TRBJ2-1; V gene: TRBV6-5; clone size: NA; D gene: NA; CDR3 DNA: TGTGCCAGCAGGTGGGAGCGGACGGGTTACAATGAGCAGTTCTTC; CDR3 protein: CASRWERTGYNEQFF